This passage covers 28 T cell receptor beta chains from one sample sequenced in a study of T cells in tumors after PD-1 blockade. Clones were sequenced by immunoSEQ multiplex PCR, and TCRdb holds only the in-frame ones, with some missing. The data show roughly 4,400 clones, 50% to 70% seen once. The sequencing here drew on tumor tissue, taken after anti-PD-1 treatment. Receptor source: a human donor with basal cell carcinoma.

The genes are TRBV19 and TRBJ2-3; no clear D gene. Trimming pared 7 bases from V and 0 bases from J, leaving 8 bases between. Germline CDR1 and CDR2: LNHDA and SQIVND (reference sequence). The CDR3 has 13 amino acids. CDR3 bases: TGTGCCAGTAATATTACTAGCACAGATACGCAGTATTTT. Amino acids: CASNITSTDTQYF.

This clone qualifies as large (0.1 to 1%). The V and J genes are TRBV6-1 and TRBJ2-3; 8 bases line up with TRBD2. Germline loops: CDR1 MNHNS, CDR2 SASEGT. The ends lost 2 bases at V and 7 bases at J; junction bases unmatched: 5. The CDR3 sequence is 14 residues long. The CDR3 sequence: CASSEREGRHTQYF. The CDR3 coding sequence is TGTGCCAGCAGTGAACGGGAGGGGAGGCATACGCAGTATTTT.

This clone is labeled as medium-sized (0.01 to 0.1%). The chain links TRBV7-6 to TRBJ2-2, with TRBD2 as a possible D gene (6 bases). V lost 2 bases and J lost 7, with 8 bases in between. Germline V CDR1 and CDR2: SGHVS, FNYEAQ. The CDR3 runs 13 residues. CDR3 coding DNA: TGTGCCAGCAGCTTACGGGGGATCGGGGAGCTGTTTTTT. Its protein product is CASSLRGIGELFF.

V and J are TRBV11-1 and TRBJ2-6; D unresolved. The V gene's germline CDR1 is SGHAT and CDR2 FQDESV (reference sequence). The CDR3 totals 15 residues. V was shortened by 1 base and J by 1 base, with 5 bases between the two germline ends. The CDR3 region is CASSLEGSGANVLTF. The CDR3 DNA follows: TGTGCCAGCAGCTTAGAAGGGTCTGGGGCCAACGTCCTGACTTTC. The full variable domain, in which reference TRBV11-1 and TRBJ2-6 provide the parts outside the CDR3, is EAEVAQSPRYKITEKSQAVAFWCDPISGHATLYWYRQILGQGPELLVQFQDESVVDDSQLPKDRFSAERLKGVDSTLKIQPAELGDSAMYLCASSLEGSGANVLTFGAGSRLTVL.

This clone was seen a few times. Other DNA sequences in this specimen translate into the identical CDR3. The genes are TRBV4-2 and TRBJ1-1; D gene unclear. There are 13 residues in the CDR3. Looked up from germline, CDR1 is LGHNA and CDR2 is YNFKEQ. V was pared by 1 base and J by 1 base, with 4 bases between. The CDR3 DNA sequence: TGTGCCAGCAGCCAAGGTGGGAACACTGAAGCTTTCTTT. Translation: CASSQGGNTEAFF.

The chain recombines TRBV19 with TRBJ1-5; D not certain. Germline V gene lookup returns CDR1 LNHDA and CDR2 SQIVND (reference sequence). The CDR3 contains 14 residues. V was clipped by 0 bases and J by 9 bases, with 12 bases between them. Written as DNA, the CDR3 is TGTGCCAGTAGTATAGAGAGAGGGCCGAGGCCCCAGCATTTT. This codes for CASSIERGPRPQHF.

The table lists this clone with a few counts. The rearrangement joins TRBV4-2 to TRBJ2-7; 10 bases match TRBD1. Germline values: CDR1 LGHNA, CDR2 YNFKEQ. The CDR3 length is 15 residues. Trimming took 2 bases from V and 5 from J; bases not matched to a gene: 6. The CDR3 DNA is TGTGCCAGCAGCCAACCGGGACAGGGGAAGCACGAGCAGTACTTC. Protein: CASSQPGQGKHEQYF.

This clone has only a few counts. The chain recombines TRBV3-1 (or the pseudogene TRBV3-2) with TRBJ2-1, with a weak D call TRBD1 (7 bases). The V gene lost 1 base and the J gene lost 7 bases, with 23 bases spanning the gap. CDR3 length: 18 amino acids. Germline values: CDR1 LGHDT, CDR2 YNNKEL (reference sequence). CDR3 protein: CASSQVPLGGGLRNEQFF. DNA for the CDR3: TGTGCCAGCAGCCAAGTCCCTCTTGGAGGGGGCTTAAGGAATGAGCAGTTCTTC.

The CDR3 DNA is TGTGCCAGCAGTCTAGGGACACACAAATCACCCCTCCACTTT. It encodes CASSLGTHKSPLHF. This chain links TRBV27 with TRBJ1-6; a possible D gene is TRBD1 (6 bases). Germline values: CDR1 MNHEY, CDR2 SMNVEV (reference sequence). The CDR3 has 14 residues. V was trimmed by 5 bases and J by 10 bases, leaving 15 bases between them.

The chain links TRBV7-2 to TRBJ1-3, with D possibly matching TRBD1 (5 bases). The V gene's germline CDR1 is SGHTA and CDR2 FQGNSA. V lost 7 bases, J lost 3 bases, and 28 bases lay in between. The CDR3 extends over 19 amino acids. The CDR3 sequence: CASTLGVEGATIFGNTIYF. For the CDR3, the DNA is TGTGCCAGCACCTTGGGGGTAGAAGGGGCGACAATTTTTGGAAACACCATATATTTT.

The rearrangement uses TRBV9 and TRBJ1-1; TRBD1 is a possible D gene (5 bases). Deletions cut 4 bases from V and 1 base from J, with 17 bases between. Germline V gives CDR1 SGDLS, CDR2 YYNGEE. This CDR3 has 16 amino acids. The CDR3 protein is CASSIGAGLRNTEAFF. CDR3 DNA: TGTGCCAGCAGCATTGGGGCAGGGCTAAGGAACACTGAAGCTTTCTTT. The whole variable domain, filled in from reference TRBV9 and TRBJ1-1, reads DSGVTQTPKHLITATGQRVTLRCSPRSGDLSVYWYQQSLDQGLQFLIQYYNGEERAKGNILERFSAQQFPDLHSELNLSSLELGDSALYFCASSIGAGLRNTEAFFGQGTRLTVV.

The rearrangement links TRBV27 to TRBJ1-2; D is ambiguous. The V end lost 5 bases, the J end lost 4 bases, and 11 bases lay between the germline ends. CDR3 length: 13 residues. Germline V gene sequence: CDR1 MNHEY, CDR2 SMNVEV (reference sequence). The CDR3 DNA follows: TGTGCCAGCAGTACTGGGTCGTCCTATGGCTACACCTTC. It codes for CASSTGSSYGYTF.

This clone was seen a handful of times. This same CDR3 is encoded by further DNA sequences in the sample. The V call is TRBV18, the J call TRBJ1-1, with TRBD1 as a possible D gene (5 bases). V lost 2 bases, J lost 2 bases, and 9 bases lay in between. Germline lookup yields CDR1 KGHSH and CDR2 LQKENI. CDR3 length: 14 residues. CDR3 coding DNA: TGTGCCAGCTCACCAGGTCAGGGAAACACTGAAGCTTTCTTT. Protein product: CASSPGQGNTEAFF.

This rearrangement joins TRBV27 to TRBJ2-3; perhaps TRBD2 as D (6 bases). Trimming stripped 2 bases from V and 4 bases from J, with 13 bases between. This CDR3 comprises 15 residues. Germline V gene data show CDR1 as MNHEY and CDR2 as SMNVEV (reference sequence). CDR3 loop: CASSLGPRGADTQYF. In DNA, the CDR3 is TGTGCCAGCAGTTTAGGCCCCCGCGGGGCAGATACGCAGTATTTT.

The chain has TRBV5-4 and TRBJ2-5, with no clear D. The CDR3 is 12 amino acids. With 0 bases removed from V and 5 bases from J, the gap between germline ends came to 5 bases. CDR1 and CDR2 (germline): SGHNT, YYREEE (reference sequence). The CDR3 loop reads CASSLDSETQYF. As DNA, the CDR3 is TGTGCCAGCAGCTTGGATAGTGAGACCCAGTACTTC.

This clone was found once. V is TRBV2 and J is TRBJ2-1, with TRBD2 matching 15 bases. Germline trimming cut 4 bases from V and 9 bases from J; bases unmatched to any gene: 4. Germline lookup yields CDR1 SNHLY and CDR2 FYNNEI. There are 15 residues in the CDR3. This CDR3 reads CASSGTSGGAIEQFF. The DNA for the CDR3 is TGTGCCAGCAGTGGGACTAGCGGGGGGGCCATTGAGCAGTTCTTC.

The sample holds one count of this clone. The CDR3 protein is CASSQRQGTGELFF. The DNA for the CDR3 is TGTGCCAGCAGCCAACGACAGGGAACCGGGGAGCTGTTTTTT. The V call is TRBV7-3, the J call TRBJ2-2, with 7 positions matching TRBD1. The length of the CDR3 is 14 residues. The germline V gene has CDR1 SGHTA and CDR2 FQGTGA. Trimming took 5 bases from V and 5 from J; bases not matched to a gene: 5.

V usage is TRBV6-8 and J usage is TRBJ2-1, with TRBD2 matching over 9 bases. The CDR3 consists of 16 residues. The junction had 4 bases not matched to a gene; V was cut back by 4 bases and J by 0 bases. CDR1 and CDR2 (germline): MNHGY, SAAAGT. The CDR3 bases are TGTGCCAGCAGTTTGCGGGAGGGCCCCTCCTACAATGAGCAGTTCTTC. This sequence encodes CASSLREGPSYNEQFF.

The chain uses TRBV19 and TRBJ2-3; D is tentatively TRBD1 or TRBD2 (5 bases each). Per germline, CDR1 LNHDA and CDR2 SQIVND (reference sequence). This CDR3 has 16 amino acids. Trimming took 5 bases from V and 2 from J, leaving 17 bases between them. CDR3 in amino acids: CASSPRGTPSTDTQYF. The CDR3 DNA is TGTGCCAGTAGTCCTCGAGGGACCCCCTCCACAGATACGCAGTATTTT.

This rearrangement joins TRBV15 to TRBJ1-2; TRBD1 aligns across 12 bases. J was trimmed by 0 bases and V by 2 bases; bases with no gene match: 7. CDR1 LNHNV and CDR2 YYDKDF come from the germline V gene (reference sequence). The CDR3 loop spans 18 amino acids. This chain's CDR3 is CATSRPGTGGNSNYGYTF. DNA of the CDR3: TGTGCCACCAGCAGACCCGGGACAGGGGGCAATTCTAACTATGGCTACACCTTC.

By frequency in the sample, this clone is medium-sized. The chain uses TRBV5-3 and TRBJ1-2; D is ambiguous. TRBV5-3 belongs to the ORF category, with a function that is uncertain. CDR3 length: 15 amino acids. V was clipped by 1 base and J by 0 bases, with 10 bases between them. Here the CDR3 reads CARSLSGAANYGYTF. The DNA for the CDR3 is TGTGCCAGAAGCTTGTCAGGAGCCGCTAACTATGGCTACACCTTC.

The DNA of the CDR3 is TGCGCCAGCAGCCAAGACCGTACTAGGGGGTACGAGCAGTACTTC. Protein: CASSQDRTRGYEQYF. The rearrangement uses TRBV4-1 and TRBJ2-7; D possibly corresponds to TRBD1 (6 bases). V gave up 0 bases and J gave up 4 bases, with 13 bases separating them. Germline CDR1 reads MGHRA; CDR2 reads YSYEKL. CDR3 length equals 15 residues.

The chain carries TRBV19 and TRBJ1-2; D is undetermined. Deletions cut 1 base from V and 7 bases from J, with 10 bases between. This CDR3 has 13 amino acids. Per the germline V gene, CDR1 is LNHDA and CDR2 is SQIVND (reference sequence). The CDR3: CASSIVAGAGYTF. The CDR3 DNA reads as TGTGCCAGTAGTATAGTGGCAGGCGCTGGCTACACCTTC.

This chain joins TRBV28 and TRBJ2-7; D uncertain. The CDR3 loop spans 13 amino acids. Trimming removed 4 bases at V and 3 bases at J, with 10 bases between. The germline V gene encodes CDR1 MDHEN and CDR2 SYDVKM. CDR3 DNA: TGTGCCAGCAGTTCCCCCAGGAGCTACGAGCAGTACTTC. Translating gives CASSSPRSYEQYF.

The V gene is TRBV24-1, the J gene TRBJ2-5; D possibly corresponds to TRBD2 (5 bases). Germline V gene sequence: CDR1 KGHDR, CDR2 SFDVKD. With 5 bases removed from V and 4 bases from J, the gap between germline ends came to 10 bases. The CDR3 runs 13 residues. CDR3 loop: CATSGERGETQYF. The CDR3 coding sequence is TGTGCCACCAGTGGGGAGCGCGGAGAGACCCAGTACTTC.

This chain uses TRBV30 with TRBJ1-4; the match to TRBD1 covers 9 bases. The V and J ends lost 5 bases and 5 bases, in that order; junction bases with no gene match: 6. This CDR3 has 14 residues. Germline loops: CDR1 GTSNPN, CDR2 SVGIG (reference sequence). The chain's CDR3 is CAWDSGTGNEKLFF. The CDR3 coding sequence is TGTGCCTGGGACTCCGGGACAGGGAATGAAAAACTGTTTTTT.

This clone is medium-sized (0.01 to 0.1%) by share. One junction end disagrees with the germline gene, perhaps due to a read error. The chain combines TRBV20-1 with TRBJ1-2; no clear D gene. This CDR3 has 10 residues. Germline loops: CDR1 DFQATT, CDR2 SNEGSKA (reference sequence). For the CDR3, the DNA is TGCAGTGCTTCCCAAAGCCAAGGTTCCTTC. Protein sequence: CSASQSQGSF.

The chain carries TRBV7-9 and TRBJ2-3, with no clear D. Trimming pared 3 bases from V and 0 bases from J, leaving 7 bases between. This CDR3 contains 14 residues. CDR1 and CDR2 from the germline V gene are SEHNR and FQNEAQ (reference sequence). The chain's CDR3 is CASSFHDSTDTQYF. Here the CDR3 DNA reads TGTGCCAGCAGCTTTCATGATAGCACAGATACGCAGTATTTT.